This is a list of T cell receptor beta chains from one sample in a study of T cell repertoires in cytomegalovirus infection. Their antigens are not known. TCRdb fed the reads into MiXCR, producing one record per CDR3 protein. The sample shows 55,000 to 85,000 distinct CDR3 sequences, around 20% of them seen only once. Sequencing used CD8+ T cells from cultured PBMCs, obtained from culture after CMV antigen stimulation. These receptors originate from a human donor in good health (CMV status not recorded). Some clones in this sample may be carry-over from other donors' samples. The CDR3 runs from the conserved cysteine through the conserved F or W. A D gene is named only where the DNA matches it firmly. Clone sizes are given selectively: once, few, many, or a class where the clone is expanded.

DNA	CDR3	size	J	D	V
TGTGCCAGCAGCTCCCCTGGCGGGATCGCTAATGAAAAACTGTTTTTT	CASSSPGGIANEKLFF	-	TRBJ1-4	-	TRBV11-2
TGCGCCAGCAGCCAAGAAAACAAGGGTGAGCAGTTCTTC	CASSQENKGEQFF	-	TRBJ2-1	-	TRBV4-1
TGTGCCAGTAGTACGACAGGTTTATACGAGCAGTACTTC	CASSTTGLYEQYF	few	TRBJ2-7	-	TRBV19
TGTGCCAGCAGCTTCCACAGGGAACAGGGAAGGAACACCGGGGAGCTGTTTTTT	CASSFHREQGRNTGELFF	-	TRBJ2-2	-	TRBV7-2
TGTGCCAGCAGCTTCGACAGCGGGAATGAGCAGTTCTTC	CASSFDSGNEQFF	few	TRBJ2-1	-	TRBV7-3
TGTGCCAGCACCCCAGGGAACTCTGAAGCTTTCTTT	CASTPGNSEAFF	few	TRBJ1-1	-	TRBV12-3/TRBV12-4
TGTGCCAGCAGGTACAGGGAAAGCAATGAGCAGTTCTTC	CASRYRESNEQFF	-	TRBJ2-1	-	TRBV2
TGTGCTAGTGGTGACCGGGACACCACAGATACGCAGTATTTT	CASGDRDTTDTQYF	-	TRBJ2-3	-	TRBV12-5
TGTGCCAGCAGCTTAATACAGGGTCTAGCAGATACGCAGTATTTT	CASSLIQGLADTQYF	-	TRBJ2-3	-	TRBV7-3
TGTGCCAGCAGTTTAGCGGACGGCTACACAGATACGCAGTATTTT	CASSLADGYTDTQYF	few	TRBJ2-3	-	TRBV12-3/TRBV12-4
TGCGCCAGCAGCCAGGGTTGGGGGACTGAAATTCGTTCTGGCTACACCTTC	CASSQGWGTEIRSGYTF	-	TRBJ1-2	-	TRBV4-3
TGTGCCATTCGAGGACTAGCGGGGGGCGGGGCCATCTACAATGAGCAGTTCTTC	CAIRGLAGGGAIYNEQFF	-	TRBJ2-1	TRBD2	TRBV2
TGTGCCAGCAGTTACACGGGGGGGCCCCGTAACAATGAGCAGTTCTTC	CASSYTGGPRNNEQFF	-	TRBJ2-1	TRBD2	TRBV6-2/TRBV6-3
TGTGCCAGCAGCTCCGATACCGGGCCCGCCTACAATGAGCAGTTCTTC	CASSSDTGPAYNEQFF	-	TRBJ2-1	-	TRBV7-8
TGTGCCAGCAGTGAGTTGGCAGGGGCAAAACACGAGCAGTACTTC	CASSELAGAKHEQYF	-	TRBJ2-7	-	TRBV6-1
TGTGCCAGCAGCACGGGGGGGATTGAGGGCTACACCTTC	CASSTGGIEGYTF	-	TRBJ1-2	-	TRBV7-2
TGTGCCAGCAGTTTGTGTTACCCGAACACCGGGGAGCTGTTTTTT	CASSLCYPNTGELFF	-	TRBJ2-2	-	TRBV12-3/TRBV12-4
TGTGCCAGCGACCTCAGGGGCGTCGGGGAGCTGTTTTTT	CASDLRGVGELFF	few	TRBJ2-2	-	TRBV2
TGTGCCAGCAGCTTACTAGGGAGCACAGATACGCAGTATTTT	CASSLLGSTDTQYF	-	TRBJ2-3	-	TRBV7-2
TGTGCCAGCAGTTTTGGGGGAGGTCAGCCCCAGCATTTT	CASSFGGGQPQHF	-	TRBJ1-5	-	TRBV12-3/TRBV12-4
TGTGCCAGCAGTTTAAATGGTCGGGCGGCCGAAGAGACCCAGTACTTC	CASSLNGRAAEETQYF	-	TRBJ2-5	-	TRBV27
TGTGCCAGCAGCTTAGCGACGGCAGACACCGGGGAGCTGTTTTTT	CASSLATADTGELFF	few	TRBJ2-2	-	TRBV7-9
TGTGCCAGCAGTTACTGGAGCAATGAGCAGTTCTTC	CASSYWSNEQFF	-	TRBJ2-1	-	TRBV6-2/TRBV6-3
TGTGCCAGCAGTCCCTTGGGGGGTAGGGCTGAAGCTTTCTTT	CASSPLGGRAEAFF	-	TRBJ1-1	-	TRBV12-3/TRBV12-4
TGCGCCAGCAGCCAGGACCGGGACTTCTACGAGCAGTACTTC	CASSQDRDFYEQYF	-	TRBJ2-7	-	TRBV4-1
TGTGCCAGCAGTTTATTCAGGAGTGGCAGTAGGGATACGCAGTATTTT	CASSLFRSGSRDTQYF	-	TRBJ2-3	-	TRBV27
TGTGCCAGCGAGGGACAGGGCTACGAGCAGTACTTC	CASEGQGYEQYF	-	TRBJ2-7	TRBD1	TRBV2
TGTGCCAGTAGTATAGATACGGAAACCTACGAGCAGTACTTC	CASSIDTETYEQYF	-	TRBJ2-7	-	TRBV19
TGTGCCAGCAGTCCGAGAGGGTACACCAATGAGCAGTTCTTC	CASSPRGYTNEQFF	few	TRBJ2-1	-	TRBV7-2
TGTGCCAGCAATACAGGGGGCGACGATGGCTACACCTTC	CASNTGGDDGYTF	few	TRBJ1-2	TRBD1	TRBV7-8
TGTGCCAGCAGTTCCGGGACAGGGACTTCAGGCTATGGCTACACCTTC	CASSSGTGTSGYGYTF	few	TRBJ1-2	TRBD1	TRBV12-3/TRBV12-4
TGTGCCAGCGAATACCACAATAGGGGCTACGAGCAGTACTTC	CASEYHNRGYEQYF	few	TRBJ2-7	-	TRBV6-6
TGTGCCAGCAGCCAAGGGACAAATGAAGAGACCCAGTACTTC	CASSQGTNEETQYF	-	TRBJ2-5	-	TRBV7-9
TGTGCCAGCAGTTTCGTCGGGGACACTGAAGCTTTCTTT	CASSFVGDTEAFF	few	TRBJ1-1	-	TRBV12-3/TRBV12-4
TGTGCCAGCAGCTTAGGCCAGGGTGAAGAGACCCAGTACTTC	CASSLGQGEETQYF	few	TRBJ2-5	-	TRBV7-6
TGTGCCAGCAGCCCCCGGAGCAGCGGGGGTTACGAGCAGTACTTC	CASSPRSSGGYEQYF	-	TRBJ2-7	TRBD2	TRBV9
TGTGCCAGCAGCTTCTCGCGGACAGGGGGAAATGAAAAACTGTTTTTT	CASSFSRTGGNEKLFF	few	TRBJ1-4	TRBD1	TRBV7-9
TGTGCCAGCTACCATTGGCGGGGGATGGACTACGAGCAGTACTTC	CASYHWRGMDYEQYF	once	TRBJ2-7	TRBD2	TRBV6-1
TGTGCCAGCAGCTTAAATGGGGCCAGCAATCAGCCCCAGCATTTT	CASSLNGASNQPQHF	few	TRBJ1-5	-	TRBV7-2
TGTGCCAGCAGTTTCGGGCAGACCCCCTACGAGCAGTACTTC	CASSFGQTPYEQYF	few	TRBJ2-7	-	TRBV27
TGTGCCAGCAGTGATGGACAGGGTTACAATGAGCAGTTCTTC	CASSDGQGYNEQFF	few	TRBJ2-1	TRBD1	TRBV2
TGCGCCAGCAGCCCCGGTGATGGCCCAGGGATGGGCACTGAAGCTTTCTTT	CASSPGDGPGMGTEAFF	-	TRBJ1-1	-	TRBV5-1
TGTGCCAGCAGCCAGGACGGGGAGGGCATTCAGTACTTC	CASSQDGEGIQYF	few	TRBJ2-4	TRBD2	TRBV11-2